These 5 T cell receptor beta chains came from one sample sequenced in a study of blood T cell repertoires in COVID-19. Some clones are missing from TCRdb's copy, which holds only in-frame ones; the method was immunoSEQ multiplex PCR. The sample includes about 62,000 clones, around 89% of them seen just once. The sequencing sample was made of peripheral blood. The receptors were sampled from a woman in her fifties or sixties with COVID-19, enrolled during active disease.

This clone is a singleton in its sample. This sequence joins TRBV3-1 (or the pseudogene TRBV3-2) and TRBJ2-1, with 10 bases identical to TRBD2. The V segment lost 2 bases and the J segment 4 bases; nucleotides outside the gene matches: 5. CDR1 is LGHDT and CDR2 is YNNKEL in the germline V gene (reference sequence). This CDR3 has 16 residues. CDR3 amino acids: CASSQQLAGIYNEQFF. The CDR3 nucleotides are TGTGCCAGCAGCCAACAACTAGCGGGGATATACAATGAGCAGTTCTTC.

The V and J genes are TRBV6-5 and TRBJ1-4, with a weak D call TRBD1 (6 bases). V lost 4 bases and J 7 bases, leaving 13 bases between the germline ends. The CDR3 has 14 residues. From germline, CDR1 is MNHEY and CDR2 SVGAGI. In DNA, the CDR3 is TGTGCCAGCAGTTCCGCGGACAGAGGTGAAAAACTGTTTTTT. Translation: CASSSADRGEKLFF.

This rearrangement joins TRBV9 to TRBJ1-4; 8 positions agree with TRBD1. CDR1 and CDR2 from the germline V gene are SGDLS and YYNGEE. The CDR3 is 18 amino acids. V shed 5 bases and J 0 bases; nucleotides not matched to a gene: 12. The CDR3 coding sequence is TGTGCCAGCAGTCTCGCCGGGACAGGCGCAGCAACTAATGAAAAACTGTTTTTT. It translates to CASSLAGTGAATNEKLFF.

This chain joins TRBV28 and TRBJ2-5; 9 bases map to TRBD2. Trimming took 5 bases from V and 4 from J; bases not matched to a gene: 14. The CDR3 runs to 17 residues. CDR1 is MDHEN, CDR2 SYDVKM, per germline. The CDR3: CASSPGGSGRPIETQYF. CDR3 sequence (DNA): TGTGCCAGCAGTCCTGGCGGGAGCGGGAGGCCCATAGAGACCCAGTACTTC.

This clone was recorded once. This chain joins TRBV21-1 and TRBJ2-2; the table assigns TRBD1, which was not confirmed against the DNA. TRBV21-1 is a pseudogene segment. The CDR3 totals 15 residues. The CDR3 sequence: CASSKDPQGAGELFF. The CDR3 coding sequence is TGTGCCAGCAGCAAAGACCCACAGGGGGCCGGGGAGCTGTTTTTT.